The 5 T cell receptor beta chains in this list originate from one sample, sequenced in a study of T cell responses to AZD1222 COVID-19 vaccine. Generated by immunoSEQ multiplex PCR, the TCRdb table keeps only in-frame clones and is missing some. The table includes tens of thousands of clones, 90% detected once. The sequencing used peripheral blood, collected 28 days after the second AZD1222 dose. These receptor sequences come from an adult who received the AZD1222 COVID-19 vaccine.

V is TRBV19 and J is TRBJ1-5; a weak D match, TRBD1 (5 bases). V gave up 11 bases and J gave up 2 bases, with 16 bases separating them. CDR3 size: 14 residues. The germline V gene encodes CDR1 LNHDA and CDR2 SQIVND (reference sequence). In DNA, the CDR3 is TGTGCCGCTTGGGAGGGGAGAGGCAATCAGCCCCAGCATTTT. This codes for CAAWEGRGNQPQHF.

The rearrangement joins TRBV11-3 to TRBJ2-1; tentative D call: TRBD2 (5 bases). CDR1 is SGHNT and CDR2 is YENEEA in the germline V gene. The CDR3 is 13 amino acids. V lost 4 bases, J lost 4 bases, and 8 bases lay in between. The CDR3 DNA reads as TGTGCCAGCAGCTCTCGGGGATACAATGAGCAGTTCTTC. Its translation is CASSSRGYNEQFF.

The chain couples TRBV12-3 or TRBV12-4 to TRBJ2-1; a possible D gene is TRBD1 (6 bases). V gave up 8 bases and J gave up 8 bases, with 13 bases separating them. This CDR3 region has 12 residues. CDR3 in DNA: TGTGCCAGCGGCGACAGGCACGATGAGCAGTTCTTC. Translated: CASGDRHDEQFF.

This CDR3 reads CASSQGRREYF. The DNA of the CDR3 is TGTGCCAGCAGCCAAGGACGGAGAGAGTACTTC. The chain has TRBV28 and TRBJ2-7, with D unclear. V lost 6 bases and J 11 bases, leaving 14 bases between the germline ends. Germline assignment: CDR1 MDHEN and CDR2 SYDVKM. The CDR3 sequence is 11 residues long.

This chain joins TRBV2 and TRBJ2-1, with D possibly being TRBD1 (6 bases). The V gene lost 3 bases and the J gene lost 2 bases, with 8 bases spanning the gap. The CDR3 sequence is 14 residues long. Germline V CDR1 and CDR2: SNHLY, FYNNEI. As DNA, the CDR3 is TGTGCCAGCAGTGACCAGGGGACCTACAATGAGCAGTTCTTC. Encoded protein: CASSDQGTYNEQFF.